The 3 T cell receptor beta chains listed next were all sequenced from one sample in a study of CD8 T cells in ankylosing spondylitis. Notes on the study in general: Ankylosing spondylitis blood seemed to carry a telltale TCR beta motif made of about 8 highly homologous variants.

TCRdb re-called the 5' RACE reads through MiXCR, storing one row per CDR3 protein. The sample records about 540,000 distinct CDR3 sequences, over 9.5% being singletons. Their antigens remain unidentified. Sequencing used blood, either unsorted or a sorted T cell fraction (not recorded which). The receptors were gathered from a male donor with ankylosing spondylitis.

This clonotype was seen only a few times. J is TRBJ1-6 and V is TRBV7-8; D may be TRBD1 (5 bases). Germline-derived CDR1 and CDR2 are SGHVS and FQNEAQ. The ends were cut back, 4 bases at V and 2 bases at J, with 15 bases in the middle. The CDR3 has 17 residues. DNA of the CDR3: TGTGCCAGCAGCTCCTTGGGGCAGGACGCCTATAATTCACCCCTCCACTTT. The encoded protein is CASSSLGQDAYNSPLHF.

In this sample, this clonotype turned up a few times. The chain combines TRBV5-6 with TRBJ1-1; D unclear. Trimming pared 4 bases from V and 4 bases from J, leaving 11 bases between. The V gene's germline CDR1 is SGHDT and CDR2 YYEEEE. The CDR3 has 13 amino acids. The CDR3 bases are TGTGCCAGCAGCCGGATGGTGGGCACTGAAGCTTTCTTT. Translated, it gives CASSRMVGTEAFF.

The chain combines TRBV5-1 with TRBJ1-1; 7 nucleotides agree with TRBD1. The V gene's germline CDR1 is SGHRS and CDR2 YFSETQ. V lost 3 bases, J lost 0 bases, and 8 bases stayed unmatched. The CDR3 runs to 16 residues. The CDR3 loop reads CASSSGRGQLNTEAFF. The CDR3 DNA follows: TGCGCCAGCAGCTCAGGAAGGGGACAGTTGAACACTGAAGCTTTCTTT.